Sequencing of this T cell receptor (beta chain) was carried out in a study of blood T cells in healthy people across ages. The V end lost 0 bases, the J end lost 3 bases, and 19 bases lay between the germline ends. CDR3 size: 18 residues. Germline V gene lookup returns CDR1 LGHNA and CDR2 YSLEER. A second PCR of about 6 to 11 cycles used a sample-barcoded 5' primer and a J-beta primer mix. In TCRdb, the 5' RACE reads were re-called with MiXCR into one record per CDR3 protein. The sample holds 900,000 to 950,000 distinct CDR3 sequences, almost 30% seen once. Isolation of PBMCs gave at least 7 million cells per sample. This same sample was also part of a study on T cells of mothers and their children. Per that study: The donors comprised a handful of children and their three healthy Caucasian mothers.

The chain links TRBV4-3 to TRBJ2-3; tentatively, D is TRBD2 (5 bases). Sequenced: blood. This receptor was obtained from a woman aged 40-49 years in good health. The CDR3 nucleotides are TGCGCCAGCAGCCAAGATCGGGGAATCTTAGGGTCTACAGATACGCAGTATTTT. It translates to CASSQDRGILGSTDTQYF.